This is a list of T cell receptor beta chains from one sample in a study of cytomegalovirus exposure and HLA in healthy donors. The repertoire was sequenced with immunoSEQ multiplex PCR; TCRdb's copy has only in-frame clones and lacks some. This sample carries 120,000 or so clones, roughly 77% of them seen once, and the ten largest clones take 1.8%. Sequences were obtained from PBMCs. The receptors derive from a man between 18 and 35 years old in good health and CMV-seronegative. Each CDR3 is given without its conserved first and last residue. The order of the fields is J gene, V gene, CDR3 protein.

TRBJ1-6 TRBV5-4 ASSLVQDYNSPLH
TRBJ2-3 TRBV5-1 ASSLEWPTDTQY
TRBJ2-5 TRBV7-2 ASSLAGLQETQY
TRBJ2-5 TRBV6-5 ASSYSWSGGQETQY
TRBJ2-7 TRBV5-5 ASSFSSGAYEQY
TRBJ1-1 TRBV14 ASSLTESRTEAF
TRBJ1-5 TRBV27 ASSLAGVSNQPQH
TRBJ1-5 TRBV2 ASREDRGLQPQH
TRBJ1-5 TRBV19 ASSPQRQGSNQPQH
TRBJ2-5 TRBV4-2 ASSPGTSGGTETQY
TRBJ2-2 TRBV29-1 SVRMGGDTGELF
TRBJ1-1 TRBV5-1 ASSSQGANTEAF
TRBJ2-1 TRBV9 ASSPATSFNEQF
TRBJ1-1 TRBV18 ASSPRALGGERTEAF
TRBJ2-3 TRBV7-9 ASSLYSTARGGRRDTQY
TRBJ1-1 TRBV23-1 ASSQPRGGVSEAF
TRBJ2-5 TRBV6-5 ASSSVGGIQETQY
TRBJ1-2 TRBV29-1 SVEEEGGVASVDGYT
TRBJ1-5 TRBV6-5 ASSPDRGGNQPQH
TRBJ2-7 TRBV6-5 ASSYPSLTAIYEQY
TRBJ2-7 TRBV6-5 ASREGDRVDEQY
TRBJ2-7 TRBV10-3 ASSGRGVHEQY
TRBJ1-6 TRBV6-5 ASRPGQGRISPLH
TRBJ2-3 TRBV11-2 ASSSGTGTGGTDTQY
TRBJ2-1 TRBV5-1 ASSTGLELYNEQF
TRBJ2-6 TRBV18 ASSLTGGRYSGANVLT
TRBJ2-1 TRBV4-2 ASSQEARTSGSPTYNEQF
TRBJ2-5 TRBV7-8 ASSIYRGHETQY
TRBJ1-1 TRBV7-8 ASSLALLGTGRPEAF
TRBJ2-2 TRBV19 ASWGQGLWNGELF
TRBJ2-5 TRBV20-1 RVAVGETQY
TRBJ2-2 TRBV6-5 ASSYLPRADGELF
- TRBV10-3 AISPHGQGLYEQY
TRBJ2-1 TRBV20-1 SAGSNEQF
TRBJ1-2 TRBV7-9 ASSLTGTNYGYT
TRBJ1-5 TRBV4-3 ASSLGTGPNQPQH